The T cell receptor (beta chain) under discussion was sequenced for a study of cytomegalovirus exposure and HLA in healthy donors. V was clipped by 0 bases and J by 0 bases, with 22 bases between them. Per the germline V gene, CDR1 is SGDLS and CDR2 is YYNGEE. This CDR3 has 19 amino acids. Here immunoSEQ multiplex PCR was the method, and the copy in TCRdb shows in-frame clones only, minus some. Of more than 85,000 clones listed, 85% to 95% were seen once; the top ten hold 0.7% to 0.9%. The clonotype comes from a woman aged 18-29 years in good health and CMV-seronegative. This chain uses TRBV9 with TRBJ2-7; the D gene is possibly TRBD1 (6 bases). Sequenced sample: PBMCs. The CDR3 sequence is CASSVARVPTGPRSYEQYF. The CDR3 coding sequence is TGTGCCAGCAGCGTAGCTCGAGTCCCGACAGGCCCTCGCTCCTACGAGCAGTACTTC.